These T cell receptor beta chains were read from a single sample in a study of cytomegalovirus exposure and HLA in healthy donors. Sequencing used immunoSEQ multiplex PCR; TCRdb keeps in-frame clones, though not all of them. The sample includes around 110,000 clones. Sample: PBMCs. The receptors were gathered from a man aged 40-49 years in good health and CMV-seropositive. The CDR3 runs from the conserved cysteine through the conserved F or W. Fields, in order: clone size, J gene, D gene, V gene, CDR3 DNA, CDR3 protein. The D gene is left open where the match is weak. The size of a clone is reported for some rows only, either as once, few or many, or as a class for expanded clones.

clone size: .
J gene: TRBJ2-1
D gene: TRBD2
V gene: TRBV6-5
CDR3 DNA: TGTGCCAGCAGTTACCGGGCGGGAGAATCCTACAATGAGCAGTTCTTC
CDR3 protein: CASSYRAGESYNEQFF

clone size: .
J gene: TRBJ1-2
D gene: TRBD1
V gene: TRBV15
CDR3 DNA: TGTGCCACCAGCAGAGGGGACAGGGGGCACTCTAATGGCTACACCTTC
CDR3 protein: CATSRGDRGHSNGYTF

clone size: .
J gene: TRBJ1-5
D gene: .
V gene: TRBV15
CDR3 DNA: TGTGCCACCAGCAGAGAGGGCCTCACCAATCAGCCCCAGCATTTT
CDR3 protein: CATSREGLTNQPQHF

clone size: .
J gene: TRBJ2-7
D gene: TRBD1
V gene: TRBV20-1
CDR3 DNA: TGCAGTGCAAGGACAGGGGACGAGCAGTACTTC
CDR3 protein: CSARTGDEQYF

clone size: .
J gene: TRBJ2-2
D gene: .
V gene: TRBV7-2
CDR3 DNA: TGTGCCAGCAGCACAAACACCGGGGAGCTGTTTTTT
CDR3 protein: CASSTNTGELFF

clone size: .
J gene: TRBJ1-5
D gene: TRBD1
V gene: TRBV7-2
CDR3 DNA: TGTGCCAGCAGCTTAGTGGGACAGGGTCAACAGCCCCAGCATTTT
CDR3 protein: CASSLVGQGQQPQHF

clone size: .
J gene: TRBJ1-5
D gene: TRBD1
V gene: TRBV15
CDR3 DNA: TGTGCCACCAGCAGAGACGGACAGGGGGCTAATCAGCCCCAGCATTTT
CDR3 protein: CATSRDGQGANQPQHF

clone size: .
J gene: TRBJ1-3
D gene: .
V gene: TRBV29-1
CDR3 DNA: TGCAGCGTTGACGGGAGCTCTGGAAGCACCATATATTTT
CDR3 protein: CSVDGSSGSTIYF

clone size: .
J gene: TRBJ2-3
D gene: .
V gene: TRBV9
CDR3 DNA: TGTGCCAGCAGCGTAGGTTGGCCCAAAGGGGGCACAGATACGCAGTATTTT
CDR3 protein: CASSVGWPKGGTDTQYF

clone size: .
J gene: TRBJ1-3
D gene: .
V gene: TRBV29-1
CDR3 DNA: TGCAGCGTGCTACCCGTTTGGTCGCCCAACACCATATATTTT
CDR3 protein: CSVLPVWSPNTIYF

clone size: .
J gene: TRBJ2-5
D gene: TRBD1
V gene: TRBV27
CDR3 DNA: TGTGCCAGCAGACCGGACAGGGTGATCCAACAGACCCAGTACTTC
CDR3 protein: CASRPDRVIQQTQYF

clone size: .
J gene: TRBJ1-6
D gene: .
V gene: TRBV6-5
CDR3 DNA: TGTGCCAGCACCCTGGGGGGTTATTCACCCCTCCACTTT
CDR3 protein: CASTLGGYSPLHF

clone size: large
J gene: TRBJ2-7
D gene: TRBD2
V gene: TRBV27
CDR3 DNA: TGTGCCAGCGCACCTTTAACACTCGGGACTAGCGGGAGGGCCGACGAGCAGTACTTC
CDR3 protein: CASAPLTLGTSGRADEQYF

clone size: .
J gene: TRBJ2-7
D gene: TRBD2
V gene: TRBV18
CDR3 DNA: TGTGCCAGCTCCCTCCACAGGCCGGGACTAGCGGGAGCCCAAGCCTACGAGCAGTACTTC
CDR3 protein: CASSLHRPGLAGAQAYEQYF

clone size: .
J gene: TRBJ2-3
D gene: TRBD2
V gene: TRBV7-3
CDR3 DNA: TGTGCCAGCAGCCCGGGGGGGAGCACAGATACGCAGTATTTT
CDR3 protein: CASSPGGSTDTQYF

clone size: .
J gene: TRBJ1-4
D gene: .
V gene: TRBV11-2
CDR3 DNA: TGTGCCAGCAGCCCCCCCAACGCGGGGACTAATGAAAAACTGTTTTTT
CDR3 protein: CASSPPNAGTNEKLFF

clone size: .
J gene: TRBJ2-7
D gene: TRBD1
V gene: TRBV2
CDR3 DNA: TGTGCCAGCAGTGAAGCGACAGGGCACTACGAGCAGTACTTC
CDR3 protein: CASSEATGHYEQYF

clone size: .
J gene: TRBJ1-5
D gene: TRBD1
V gene: TRBV30
CDR3 DNA: TGTGCCTGGAGTTACCGACAGGGAGATCAGCCCCAGCATTTT
CDR3 protein: CAWSYRQGDQPQHF

clone size: .
J gene: TRBJ2-1
D gene: TRBD2
V gene: TRBV5-1
CDR3 DNA: TGCGCCAGCAGCACCCCGGGACTAGCGGGAGGGCGGCCCTACAATGAGCAGTTCTTC
CDR3 protein: CASSTPGLAGGRPYNEQFF